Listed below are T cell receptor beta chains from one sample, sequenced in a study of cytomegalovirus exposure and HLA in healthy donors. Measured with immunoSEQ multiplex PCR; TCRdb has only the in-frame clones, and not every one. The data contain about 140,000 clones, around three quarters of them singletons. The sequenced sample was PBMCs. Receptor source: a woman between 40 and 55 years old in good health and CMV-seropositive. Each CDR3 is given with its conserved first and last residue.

CASSWTLGSNEQFF	TRBV19	TRBJ2-1
CASSFGLAGGLSYEQYF	TRBV5-1	TRBJ2-7
CASRRGTENTGELFF	TRBV6-5	TRBJ2-2
CASGYLTGTDTQYF	TRBV7-9	TRBJ2-3
CASSAQGNTEAFF	TRBV11-3	TRBJ1-1
CASSLSAGASNQPQHF	TRBV4-1	TRBJ1-5
CASSSSTDTQYF	TRBV5-4	TRBJ2-3
CASSLGGLKNTEAFF	TRBV9	TRBJ1-1
CASSGDRRRGFHGYTF	TRBV6-1	TRBJ1-2
CASTTRDRGRYF	TRBV28	TRBJ2-3
CSVDAESSYNEQFF	TRBV29-1	TRBJ2-1
CSVGPSGRGLEQFF	TRBV29-1	TRBJ2-1
CASSTSVFEGVQYF	TRBV6-5	TRBJ2-7